Below, one TCR beta chain is given with its context. Its antigen is still unknown. No clone much larger than this one lies a single base away; base qualities are absent. The germline V gene supplies CDR1 SGHNT and CDR2 YENEEA. From the cysteine up to the phenylalanine, the CDR3 has a length of 15 residues. The only DNA kept is the CDR3, 45 bases in frame from the first base. V and J lose 5 bases and 5 bases, and a span of 16 bases separates them. TCRbeta CDR3 regions were amplified from genomic DNA using the immunoSEQ Assay, a bias-controlled multiplex PCR. On the study's bioinformatics: Nucleated cell counts per sample were estimated from amplification of reference gene primers within the assay. To quantify the absolute abundance of each unique TCRbeta CDR3 rearrangement, sequence reads were collapsed and filtered. For each sample, productive Simpson clonality was calculated as the square root of Simpson's diversity index over productive rearrangements. TCRdb stores this immuneACCESS table with in-frame sequences only. Part of the clones is absent; in the studies checked, under half of the shortfall reflects unresolved V genes, and no reason is known for the rest. That table supplies the V and J calls and clone size; D and trimming were determined from the DNA. The sample table contains tens of thousands of clones; only one count was recorded for around 67% of them. The ten largest clones add up to just over 2.5% of the sample.

The sample comes from a study of blood T cell repertoires in COVID-19 (dated by TCRdb to 2019 to 2021). About the full investigation: The collaborator samples originated in the United States, Italy and Spain and spanned the acute and convalescent phases of COVID-19. The material from the prospective study consisted of cDNA or gDNA derived from T cells, B-cell-depleted T cells, or PBMCs. The samples were drawn from two sources: the first 160 participants of the ongoing ImmuneRACE study, and about 1,300 subjects contributed by 6 global collaborators. HLA class I and class II types, where available, came from metadata supplied by the sample provider rather than from assay-based typing. A de-identified subject ID, COVID-19 status, age in years and sex were almost always included in the sample metadata. The repertoires were made available in a free public database intended to serve as a resource for research on the immune response to SARS-CoV-2. Subjects who had been exposed to COVID-19, were actively infected with it, or had recovered from it provided the deeply sampled blood TCRbeta repertoires that made up the dataset. Results and caveats for the whole study, not just this receptor: How much clinical and demographic metadata was included differed by source and by participant, and the metadata was provided uncurated.

Whole blood was collected in K2EDTA tubes by collaborating institutions according to the institutions' own protocols. For TCRbeta analysis, collaborators shipped samples in one of three forms: frozen whole blood, isolated PBMCs, or DNA extracted from either of those sample types. The TCR originated in a human donor with acute or convalescent COVID-19. The donor label of this sample is uncertain. The sequence is built from TRBV11-3 and TRBJ2-1; the D segment could be TRBD2, given 6 matching bases. Sequenced material: peripheral blood. Here is the DNA: TGTGCCAGCAGCCCTAGACCTGGGACTCACAATGAGCAGTTCTTC. It codes for CASSPRPGTHNEQFF.